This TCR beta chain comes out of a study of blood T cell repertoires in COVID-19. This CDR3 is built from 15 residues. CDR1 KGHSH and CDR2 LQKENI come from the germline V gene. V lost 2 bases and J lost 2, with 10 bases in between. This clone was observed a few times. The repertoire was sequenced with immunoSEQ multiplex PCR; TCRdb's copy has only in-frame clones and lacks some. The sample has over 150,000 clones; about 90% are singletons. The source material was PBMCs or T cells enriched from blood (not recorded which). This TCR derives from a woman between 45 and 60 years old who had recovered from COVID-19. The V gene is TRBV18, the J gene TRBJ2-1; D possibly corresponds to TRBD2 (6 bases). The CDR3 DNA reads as TGTGCCAGCTCACCAGGAAGCGGGCCCTACAATGAGCAGTTCTTC. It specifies CASSPGSGPYNEQFF.